Below, one T cell receptor (beta chain) is given with its context. The sample originates from a study of cytomegalovirus exposure and HLA in healthy donors. The PCR contained 60 Vbeta and 13 Jbeta primers. Libraries were prepared by immunoSEQ multiplex PCR; TCRdb keeps only in-frame clonotypes and omits some of them. The data contain about 200,000 clones, approximately 85% of them seen just once; the ten biggest clones take up 6% to 8%. The specimen was PBMCs. This TCR was sampled from a woman aged 50 to 65 in good health and CMV-seropositive.

The CDR3 loop reads CASSGGVNEQYF. CDR3 nucleotides: TGTGCCAGTAGCGGAGGGGTTAACGAGCAGTACTTC. V is TRBV19 and J is TRBJ2-5; D might be TRBD2 (6 bases). TRBJ2-7 explains the end of the DNA better; the J call may be wrong. CDR3 size: 12 residues. Germline V gene sequence: CDR1 LNHDA, CDR2 SQIVND (reference sequence).